Listed here are 23 T cell receptor beta chains from one sample, sequenced in a study of CD8 T cells in Susac syndrome. RNA was extracted with the RNeasy kit, and a quantity of about 0.45 to 1 ug was reverse transcribed using random hexamers. Each CDR3 protein is one row after TCRdb ran MiXCR on the immunoSEQ multiplex PCR reads. The data hold 170,000 or so distinct CDR3 sequences, with just under 95% observed a single time. The sequenced material came from CD4+ T cells from PBMCs. The receptors were gathered from a human donor with Susac syndrome.

The rearrangement links TRBV11-2 to TRBJ2-3; D unresolved. Trimming left V 0 bases short and J 2 bases short, with 12 bases between. Germline-derived CDR1 and CDR2 are SGHAT and FQNNGV. The CDR3 has 16 residues. The CDR3 is CASSLDKWGTTDTQYF. Here the CDR3 DNA reads TGTGCCAGCAGCTTAGATAAATGGGGTACCACAGATACGCAGTATTTT. Complete variable domain (other parts from reference TRBV11-2 and TRBJ2-3): EAGVAQSPRYKIIEKRQSVAFWCNPISGHATLYWYQQILGQGPKLLIQFQNNGVVDDSQLPKDRFSAERLKGVDSTLKIQPAKLEDSAVYLCASSLDKWGTTDTQYFGPGTRLTVL.

This clonotype has just one count. The rearrangement links TRBV15 to TRBJ2-5; D uncertain. CDR1 LNHNV and CDR2 YYDKDF come from the germline V gene (reference sequence). V was clipped by 5 bases and J by 5 bases, with 21 bases between them. The CDR3 contains 16 residues. The CDR3 region is CATSPDPASRLETQYF. The CDR3 DNA is TGTGCCACCAGCCCCGATCCGGCTAGTAGGTTGGAGACCCAGTACTTC.

This clonotype is a singleton in its sample. CDR3: CATSRFGRGKDEQYF. In DNA form, the CDR3 reads TGTGCCACCAGCAGATTTGGCAGGGGCAAGGACGAGCAGTACTTC. The chain links TRBV15 to TRBJ2-7; D is perhaps TRBD1 (6 bases). CDR1 LNHNV and CDR2 YYDKDF come from the germline V gene (reference sequence). The V end was cut by 2 bases, the J end by 5 bases, with 16 bases between. The CDR3 totals 15 residues.

The chain employs TRBV29-1 and TRBJ1-1; 7 nucleotides line up with TRBD1. The CDR3 is 12 residues long. Germline V lookup: CDR1 SQVTM, CDR2 ANQGSEA. V lost 6 bases to trimming and J lost 5 bases; unmatched junction nucleotides: 6. Here the CDR3 reads CSVARGSTEAFF. Written as DNA, the CDR3 is TGCAGCGTCGCCAGGGGGAGTACTGAAGCTTTCTTT.

The gene calls are TRBV20-1 and TRBJ1-1, with TRBD1 matching 11 bases. J gave up 10 bases and V 7 bases, and 8 bases lay outside the gene matches. This CDR3 has 12 amino acids. Germline loops: CDR1 DFQATT, CDR2 SNEGSKA (reference sequence). The CDR3 DNA reads TGCAGTGGTGGGACAGGGGGATTGGGAGCTTTCTTT. It is translated as CSGGTGGLGAFF.

This chain joins TRBV6-6 and TRBJ2-1; 12 positions agree with TRBD2. CDR3 length equals 16 residues. After removal of 2 bases from V and 6 bases from J, the junction contained 5 bases not matched to a gene. Germline V gene sequence: CDR1 MNHNY, CDR2 SVGAGI (reference sequence). The CDR3 protein is CASSYELAGGGNEQFF. The CDR3 DNA sequence: TGTGCCAGCAGTTACGAGCTAGCGGGGGGGGGCAATGAGCAGTTCTTC.

The V and J genes are TRBV7-8 and TRBJ1-3; no clear D. V lost 5 bases and J lost 3, with 14 bases in between. CDR1 is SGHVS, CDR2 FQNEAQ, per germline. The CDR3 covers 15 residues. CDR3: CASSPLGRDGNTIYF. CDR3 bases: TGTGCCAGCAGCCCCCTAGGGAGGGATGGAAACACCATATATTTT.

The rearrangement uses TRBV7-2 and TRBJ2-3; no definite D call. Germline assignment: CDR1 SGHTA and CDR2 FQGNSA. The V end lost 3 bases, the J end lost 5 bases, and 9 bases lay between the germline ends. The CDR3 loop spans 13 amino acids. Here the CDR3 reads CASSFVGQDTQYF. Here the CDR3 DNA reads TGTGCCAGCAGCTTCGTTGGCCAAGATACGCAGTATTTT.

This sequence joins TRBV30 and TRBJ2-1, with no clear D. The CDR3 is 14 amino acids. Per germline, CDR1 GTSNPN and CDR2 SVGIG (reference sequence). V was pared by 4 bases and J by 7 bases, with 17 bases between. The CDR3 is CAWMDPPSRNEQFF. CDR3 sequence (DNA): TGTGCCTGGATGGATCCACCCTCTAGGAATGAGCAGTTCTTC.

The chain carries TRBV20-1 and TRBJ2-5; 9 bases are a match to TRBD2. Germline V CDR1 and CDR2: DFQATT, SNEGSKA (reference sequence). V lost 2 bases to trimming and J lost 3 bases; unmatched junction nucleotides: 1. The CDR3 covers 13 residues. CDR3 in amino acids: CSARLAGKETQYF. The CDR3 nucleotides are TGCAGTGCTAGACTAGCGGGAAAAGAGACCCAGTACTTC.

This chain joins TRBV9 and TRBJ1-4, with TRBD1 identical over 7 bases. Trimming cost V 9 bases and J 7 bases; bases outside gene matches: 6. Germline V gene sequence: CDR1 SGDLS, CDR2 YYNGEE. The CDR3 covers 12 residues. As DNA, the CDR3 is TGTGCCATCTCAGGGGGAGGTGAAAAACTGTTTTTT. This translates into CAISGGGEKLFF.

This clonotype occurred once. The J gene is TRBJ1-1, the V gene TRBV6-1; possible D gene TRBD1, 5 bases. The V and J ends lost 11 bases and 7 bases respectively, with 20 bases between them. The CDR3 is made up of 13 amino acids. Germline-derived CDR1 and CDR2 are MNHNS and SASEGT. The chain's CDR3 is CAGEQDRGGEAFF. CDR3 in DNA: TGTGCCGGGGAACAGGATCGGGGCGGTGAAGCTTTCTTT.

The chain employs TRBV28 and TRBJ1-2; D is perhaps TRBD1 (6 bases). The CDR3 extends over 14 amino acids. V dropped 6 bases and J dropped 4 bases, with 15 bases sitting between them. The V gene's germline CDR1 is MDHEN and CDR2 SYDVKM. The CDR3 region is CASRPTGLAYGYTF. The DNA of the CDR3 is TGTGCCAGCAGACCTACAGGGTTAGCCTATGGCTACACCTTC.

This chain links TRBV6-6 with TRBJ2-7; TRBD1 is a possible D gene (5 bases). Germline CDR1 reads MNHNY; CDR2 reads SVGAGI (reference sequence). This CDR3 is 12 amino acids long. Deletions cut 7 bases from V and 1 base from J, with 8 bases between. CDR3 protein: CASTSGSYEQYF. CDR3 nucleotides: TGTGCCAGCACTTCAGGGTCCTACGAGCAGTACTTC.

The CDR3: CSVRGFYTEAFF. In DNA form, the CDR3 reads TGCAGCGTTCGGGGGTTTTACACTGAAGCTTTCTTT. This chain uses TRBV29-1 with TRBJ1-1; possibly TRBD1 for D (5 bases). The CDR3 sequence is 12 residues long. Looked up from germline, CDR1 is SQVTM and CDR2 is ANQGSEA. Trimming removed 5 bases at V and 3 bases at J, with 10 bases between.

The chain carries TRBV20-1 and TRBJ2-3, with 7 positions matching TRBD1. The CDR3 extends over 15 amino acids. Germline V CDR1 and CDR2: DFQATT, SNEGSKA (reference sequence). V lost 3 bases and J lost 4; bases outside the gene matches: 10. In nucleotides, the CDR3 is TGCAGTGCTAGTTCCCCCAGGGGGTGGGCAGATACGCAGTATTTT. This encodes CSASSPRGWADTQYF.

V usage is TRBV18 and J usage is TRBJ2-3; 8 bases agree with TRBD2. V was clipped by 2 bases and J by 0 bases; unmatched bases: 4. The germline CDR1 and CDR2 sequences are KGHSH and LQKENI. The CDR3 is 16 amino acids. The CDR3 here is CASSPEASGSTDTQYF. The CDR3 nucleotides read TGTGCCAGCTCACCAGAGGCTAGCGGGAGCACAGATACGCAGTATTTT.

The rearrangement joins TRBV20-1 to TRBJ1-5, with TRBD1 as a possible D gene (5 bases). From germline, CDR1 is DFQATT and CDR2 SNEGSKA (reference sequence). V lost 3 bases and J 6 bases, leaving 15 bases between the germline ends. The CDR3 totals 14 residues. The DNA of the CDR3 is TGCAGTGCTAGGGGGCCACCTGGGGGTCAGCCCCAGCATTTT. It is translated as CSARGPPGGQPQHF.

V gene TRBV20-1 combines with J gene TRBJ2-7; tentative D call: TRBD2 (6 bases). Trimming stripped 3 bases from V and 6 bases from J, with 9 bases between. CDR1 is DFQATT, CDR2 SNEGSKA, per germline (reference sequence). This CDR3 is built from 11 residues. The CDR3 coding sequence is TGCAGTGCTAGGCGGGGTTCCGAGCAGTACTTC. This gives the protein CSARRGSEQYF.

Written as DNA, the CDR3 is TGTGCCAGCAGCCAAGGGCCCGACTCCTACGAGCAGTACTTC. Protein product: CASSQGPDSYEQYF. The chain has TRBV3-1 and TRBJ2-7; D is uncertain. The CDR3 spans 14 residues. Germline assignment: CDR1 LGHDT and CDR2 YNNKEL (reference sequence). Trimming took off 1 base at V and 0 bases at J, with 7 bases between the two ends.

V gene TRBV4-3 combines with J gene TRBJ2-1, with 8 bases identical to TRBD2. The J segment lost 9 bases and the V segment lost 0 bases, leaving 4 bases of the junction unmatched. This CDR3 comprises 14 residues. Germline values: CDR1 LGHNA, CDR2 YSLEER. The CDR3 region is CASSQDGLAGEQFF. The CDR3 nucleotides are TGCGCCAGCAGCCAAGACGGTCTAGCGGGTGAGCAGTTCTTC.

J is TRBJ2-4 and V is TRBV4-1, with 7 bases identical to TRBD2. Germline-derived CDR1 and CDR2 are MGHRA and YSYEKL. Losses at the gene ends were 2 bases for V and 3 bases for J; bases not matched to a gene: 13. The CDR3 contains 18 residues. This chain's CDR3 is CASSQRYRQWGGKNIQYF. In DNA form, the CDR3 reads TGCGCCAGCAGCCAAAGATACCGACAGTGGGGGGGCAAAAACATTCAGTACTTC.

The V and J genes are TRBV14 and TRBJ2-7; possible D gene TRBD2, 7 bases. Trimming removed 1 base from V and 4 bases from J, with 14 bases in between. In germline, CDR1 is SGHDN, CDR2 FVKESK. CDR3 length: 15 amino acids. CDR3 loop: CASSQVGGGRYEQYF. The CDR3 DNA is TGTGCCAGCAGCCAAGTAGGGGGGGGCCGATACGAGCAGTACTTC.